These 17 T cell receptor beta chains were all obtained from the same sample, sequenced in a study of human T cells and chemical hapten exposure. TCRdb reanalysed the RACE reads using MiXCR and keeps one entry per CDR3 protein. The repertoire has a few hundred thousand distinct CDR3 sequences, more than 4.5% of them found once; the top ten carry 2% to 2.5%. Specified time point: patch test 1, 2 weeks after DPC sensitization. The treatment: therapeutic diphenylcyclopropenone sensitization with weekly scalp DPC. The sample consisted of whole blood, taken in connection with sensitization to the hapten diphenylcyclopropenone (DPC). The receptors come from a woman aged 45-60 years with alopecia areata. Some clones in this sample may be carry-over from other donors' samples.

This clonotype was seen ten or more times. In DNA form, the CDR3 reads TGTGCCAGCAGCGCCACAGGGGGCGGTCAGCCCCAGCATTTT. It encodes CASSATGGGQPQHF. The genes are TRBV9 and TRBJ1-5; 9 positions match TRBD1. Unmatched junction bases numbered 4, after V lost 3 bases and J lost 6 bases. Germline CDR1 is SGDLS and CDR2 is YYNGEE. CDR3 length equals 14 residues.

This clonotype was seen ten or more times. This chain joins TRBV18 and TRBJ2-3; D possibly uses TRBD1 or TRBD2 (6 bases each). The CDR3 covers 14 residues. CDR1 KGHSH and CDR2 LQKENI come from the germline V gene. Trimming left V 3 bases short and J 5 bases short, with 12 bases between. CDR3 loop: CASSPLGGQDTQYF. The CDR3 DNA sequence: TGTGCCAGCTCACCCCTTGGGGGGCAAGATACGCAGTATTTT.

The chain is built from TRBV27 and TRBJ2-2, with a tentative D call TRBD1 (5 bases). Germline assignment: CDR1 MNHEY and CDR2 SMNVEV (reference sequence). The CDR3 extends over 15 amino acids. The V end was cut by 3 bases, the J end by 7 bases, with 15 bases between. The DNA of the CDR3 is TGTGCCAGCAGTTTTAGGAACAGGCTCGGCGGGGAGCTGTTTTTT. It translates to CASSFRNRLGGELFF.

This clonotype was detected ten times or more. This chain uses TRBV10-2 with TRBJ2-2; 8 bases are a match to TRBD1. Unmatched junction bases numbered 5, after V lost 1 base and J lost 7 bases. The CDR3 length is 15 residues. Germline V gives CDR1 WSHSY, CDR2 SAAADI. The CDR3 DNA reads TGCGCCAGCAGTGAGTTACAGGGGGACGGCGGGGAGCTGTTTTTT. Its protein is CASSELQGDGGELFF.

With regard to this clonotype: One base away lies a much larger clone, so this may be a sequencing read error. The CDR3 protein is CASSERGCTGAGYTF. Here the CDR3 DNA reads TGTGCCAGCAGTGAGAGGGGATGCACAGGGGCGGGCTACACCTTC. The V and J genes are TRBV7-2 and TRBJ1-2; 7 bases are shared with TRBD1. After removal of 6 bases from V and 8 bases from J, the junction contained 15 bases not matched to a gene. Per germline, CDR1 SGHTA and CDR2 FQGNSA. This CDR3 has 15 amino acids.

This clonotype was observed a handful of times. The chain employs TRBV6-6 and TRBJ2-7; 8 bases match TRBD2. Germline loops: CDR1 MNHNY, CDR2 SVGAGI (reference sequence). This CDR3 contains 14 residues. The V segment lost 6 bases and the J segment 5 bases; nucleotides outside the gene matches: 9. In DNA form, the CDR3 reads TGTGCCAGCAGAGCTAGCGGGCCCAAGGACGAGCAGTACTTC. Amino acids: CASRASGPKDEQYF.

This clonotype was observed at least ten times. DNA for the CDR3: TGTGCCAGCAGCCCGACGGGCTTATCCCGGGGGACCCAGTACTTC. Protein sequence: CASSPTGLSRGTQYF. V is TRBV7-8 and J is TRBJ2-5; D is perhaps TRBD2 (5 bases). The CDR3 has 15 amino acids. Germline V gene data show CDR1 as SGHVS and CDR2 as FQNEAQ. The germline V and J ends were trimmed by 5 bases and 7 bases, with 20 bases remaining between them.

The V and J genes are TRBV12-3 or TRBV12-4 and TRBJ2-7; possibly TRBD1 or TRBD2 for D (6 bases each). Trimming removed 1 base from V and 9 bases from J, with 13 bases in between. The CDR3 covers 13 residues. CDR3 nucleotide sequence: TGTGCCAGCAGTTTAGGATCGGGGGCGCGGCAGTACTTC. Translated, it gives CASSLGSGARQYF.

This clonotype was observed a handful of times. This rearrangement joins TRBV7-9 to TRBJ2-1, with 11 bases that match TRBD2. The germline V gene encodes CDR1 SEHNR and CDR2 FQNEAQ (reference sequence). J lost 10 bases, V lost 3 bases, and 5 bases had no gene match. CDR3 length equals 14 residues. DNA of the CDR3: TGTGCCAGCAGCTTGGCGGGACTAGCGGCGGAGCAGTTCTTC. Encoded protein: CASSLAGLAAEQFF. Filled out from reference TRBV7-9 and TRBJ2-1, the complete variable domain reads DTGVSQNPRHKITKRGQNVTFRCDPISEHNRLYWYRQTLGQGPEFLTYFQNEAQLEKSRLLSDRFSAERPKGSFSTLEIQRTEQGDSAMYLCASSLAGLAAEQFFGPGTRLTVL.

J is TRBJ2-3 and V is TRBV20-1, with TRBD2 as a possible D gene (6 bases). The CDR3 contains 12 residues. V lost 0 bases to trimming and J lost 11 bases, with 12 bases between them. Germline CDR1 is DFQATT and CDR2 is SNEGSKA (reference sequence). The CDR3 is CSARDLPAGQYF. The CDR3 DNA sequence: TGCAGTGCTAGAGATCTCCCAGCGGGGCAGTATTTT.

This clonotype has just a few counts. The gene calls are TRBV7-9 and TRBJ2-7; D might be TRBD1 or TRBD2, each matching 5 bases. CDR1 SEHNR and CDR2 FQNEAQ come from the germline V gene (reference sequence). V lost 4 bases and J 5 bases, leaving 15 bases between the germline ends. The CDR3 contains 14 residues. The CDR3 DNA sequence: TGTGCCAGCAGCTCACGGACTCGGGACCACGAGCAGTACTTC. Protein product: CASSSRTRDHEQYF. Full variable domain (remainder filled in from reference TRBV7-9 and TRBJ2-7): DTGVSQNPRHKITKRGQNVTFRCDPISEHNRLYWYRQTLGQGPEFLTYFQNEAQLEKSRLLSDRFSAERPKGSFSTLEIQRTEQGDSAMYLCASSSRTRDHEQYFGPGTRLTVT.

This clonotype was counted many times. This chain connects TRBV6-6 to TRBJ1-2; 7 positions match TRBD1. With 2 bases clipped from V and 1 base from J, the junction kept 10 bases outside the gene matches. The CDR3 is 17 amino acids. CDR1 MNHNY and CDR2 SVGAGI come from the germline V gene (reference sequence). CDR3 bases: TGTGCCAGCAGTTACGGTTTGAGGGACAGTCATAACTATGGCTACACCTTC. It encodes CASSYGLRDSHNYGYTF.

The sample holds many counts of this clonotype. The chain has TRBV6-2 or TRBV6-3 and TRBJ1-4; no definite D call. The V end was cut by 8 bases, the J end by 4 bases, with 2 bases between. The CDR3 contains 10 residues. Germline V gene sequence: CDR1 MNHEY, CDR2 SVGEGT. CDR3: CASGNEKLFF. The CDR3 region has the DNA TGTGCCAGCGGTAATGAAAAACTGTTTTTT.

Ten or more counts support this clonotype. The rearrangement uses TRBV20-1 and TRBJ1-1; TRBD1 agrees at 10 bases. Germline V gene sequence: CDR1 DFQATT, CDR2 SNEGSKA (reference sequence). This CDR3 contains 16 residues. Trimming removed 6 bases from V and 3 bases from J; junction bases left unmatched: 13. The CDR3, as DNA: TGCAGTGCCCCGACTGGGGGACAGGGGTTGCACACTGAAGCTTTCTTT. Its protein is CSAPTGGQGLHTEAFF.

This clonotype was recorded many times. The CDR3 region is CATSDSADTQYF. DNA for the CDR3: TGTGCCACCAGTGATAGCGCGGATACGCAGTATTTT. The V and J genes are TRBV24-1 and TRBJ2-3; D is uncertain. V was pared by 3 bases and J by 6 bases, with 6 bases between. Germline lookup yields CDR1 KGHDR and CDR2 SFDVKD. The CDR3 totals 12 residues.

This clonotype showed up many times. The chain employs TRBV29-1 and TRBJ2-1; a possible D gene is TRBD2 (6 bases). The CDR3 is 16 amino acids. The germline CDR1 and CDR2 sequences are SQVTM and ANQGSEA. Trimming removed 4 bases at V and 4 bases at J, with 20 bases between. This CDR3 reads CSVVEVDREIYNEQFF. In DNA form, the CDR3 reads TGCAGCGTTGTGGAAGTCGACCGGGAGATTTACAATGAGCAGTTCTTC.

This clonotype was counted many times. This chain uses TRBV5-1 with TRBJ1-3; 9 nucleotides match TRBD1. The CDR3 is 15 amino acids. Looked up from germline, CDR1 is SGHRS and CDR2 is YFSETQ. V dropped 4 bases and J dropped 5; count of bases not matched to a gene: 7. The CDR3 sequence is CASSPSGTGRNTIYF. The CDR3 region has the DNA TGCGCCAGCAGCCCCTCCGGGACAGGGCGAAACACCATATATTTT.